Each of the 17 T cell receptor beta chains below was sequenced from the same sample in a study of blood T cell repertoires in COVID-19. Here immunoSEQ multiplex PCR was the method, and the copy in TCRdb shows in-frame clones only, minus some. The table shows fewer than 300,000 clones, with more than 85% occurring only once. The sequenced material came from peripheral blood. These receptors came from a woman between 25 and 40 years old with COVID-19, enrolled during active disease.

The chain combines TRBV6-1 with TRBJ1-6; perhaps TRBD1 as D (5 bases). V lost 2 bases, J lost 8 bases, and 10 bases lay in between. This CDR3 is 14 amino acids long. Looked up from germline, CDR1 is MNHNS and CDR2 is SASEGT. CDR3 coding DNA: TGTGCCAGCAGTGAAATCGGAGGGGATTCACCCCTCCACTTT. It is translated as CASSEIGGDSPLHF.

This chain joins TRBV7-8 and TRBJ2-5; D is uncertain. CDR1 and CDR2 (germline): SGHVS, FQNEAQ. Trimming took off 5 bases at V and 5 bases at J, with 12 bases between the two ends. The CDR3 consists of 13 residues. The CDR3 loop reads CASSPPYVETQYF. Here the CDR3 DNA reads TGTGCCAGCAGCCCACCCTATGTGGAGACCCAGTACTTC.

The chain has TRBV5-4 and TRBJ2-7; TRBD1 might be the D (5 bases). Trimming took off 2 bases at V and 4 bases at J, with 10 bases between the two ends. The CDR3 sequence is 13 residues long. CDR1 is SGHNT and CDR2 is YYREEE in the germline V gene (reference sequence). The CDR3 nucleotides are TGTGCCAGCAGCTTAGGGCCAGGGTACGAGCAGTACTTC. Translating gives CASSLGPGYEQYF.

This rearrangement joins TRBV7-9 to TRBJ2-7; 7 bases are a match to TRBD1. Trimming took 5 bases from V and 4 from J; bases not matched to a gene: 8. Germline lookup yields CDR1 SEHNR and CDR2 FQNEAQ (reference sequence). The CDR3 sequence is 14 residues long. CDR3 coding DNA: TGTGCCAGCAGCCGGGACAGCTCTAGATACGAGCAGTACTTC. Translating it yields CASSRDSSRYEQYF.

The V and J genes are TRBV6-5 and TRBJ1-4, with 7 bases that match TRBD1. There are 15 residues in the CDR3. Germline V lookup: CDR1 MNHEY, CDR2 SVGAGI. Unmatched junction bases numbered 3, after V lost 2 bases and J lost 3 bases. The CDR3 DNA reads TGTGCCAGCAGTTACCGTCAGGGGGCTAATGAAAAACTGTTTTTT. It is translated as CASSYRQGANEKLFF.

The CDR3 is CASRTPGVSYGYTF. CDR3 nucleotides: TGTGCCAGCAGGACTCCAGGGGTTAGCTATGGCTACACCTTC. The V gene is TRBV6-6, the J gene TRBJ1-2, with D perhaps matching TRBD1 (6 bases). This CDR3 is 14 amino acids long. CDR1 MNHNY and CDR2 SVGAGI come from the germline V gene (reference sequence). Trimming shortened V by 6 bases and J by 4 bases, and 15 bases separated the two germline ends.

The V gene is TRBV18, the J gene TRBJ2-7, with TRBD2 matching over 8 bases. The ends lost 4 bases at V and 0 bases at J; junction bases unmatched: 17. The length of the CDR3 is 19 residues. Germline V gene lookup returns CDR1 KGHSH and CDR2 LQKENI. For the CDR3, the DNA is TGTGCCAGCTCACGCGGGCCAGCGGGAGAGCTAGGGAGCTCCTACGAGCAGTACTTC. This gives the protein CASSRGPAGELGSSYEQYF.

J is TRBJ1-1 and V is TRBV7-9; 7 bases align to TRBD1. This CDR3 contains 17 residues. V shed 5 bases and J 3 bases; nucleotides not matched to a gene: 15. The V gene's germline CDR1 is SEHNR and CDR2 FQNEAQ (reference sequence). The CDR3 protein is CASSHLLTRQGDTEAFF. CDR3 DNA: TGTGCCAGCAGCCACTTACTTACTCGACAGGGTGACACTGAAGCTTTCTTT.

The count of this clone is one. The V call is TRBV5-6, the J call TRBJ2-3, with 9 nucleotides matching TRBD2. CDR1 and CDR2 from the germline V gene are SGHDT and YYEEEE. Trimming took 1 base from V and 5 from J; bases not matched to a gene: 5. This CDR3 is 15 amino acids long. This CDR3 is CASSLRSGSGDTQYF. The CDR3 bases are TGTGCCAGCAGCTTGCGTAGCGGGAGTGGAGATACGCAGTATTTT.

The CDR3 DNA is TGTGCCAGCTCACCATCTGGACAGGTGTGGGGCGCTTTCTTT. Its translation: CASSPSGQVWGAFF. The chain uses TRBV18 and TRBJ1-1, with TRBD1 matching 7 bases. From germline, CDR1 is KGHSH and CDR2 LQKENI. The CDR3 sequence is 14 residues long. The V segment lost 2 bases and the J segment 11 bases; nucleotides outside the gene matches: 11.

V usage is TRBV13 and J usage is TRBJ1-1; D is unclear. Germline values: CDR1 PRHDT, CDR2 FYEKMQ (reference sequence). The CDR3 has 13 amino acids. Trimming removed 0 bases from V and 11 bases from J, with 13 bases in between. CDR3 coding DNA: TGTGCCAGCAGCTTAGGGTCAGGAGGGAGGGCTTTCTTT. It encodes CASSLGSGGRAFF.

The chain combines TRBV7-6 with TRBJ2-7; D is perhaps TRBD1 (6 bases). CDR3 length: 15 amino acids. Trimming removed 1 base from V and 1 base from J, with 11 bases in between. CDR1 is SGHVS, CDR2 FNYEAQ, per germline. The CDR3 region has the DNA TGTGCCAGCAGCTTAGTCGGGGACACTTCCTACGAGCAGTACTTC. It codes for CASSLVGDTSYEQYF.

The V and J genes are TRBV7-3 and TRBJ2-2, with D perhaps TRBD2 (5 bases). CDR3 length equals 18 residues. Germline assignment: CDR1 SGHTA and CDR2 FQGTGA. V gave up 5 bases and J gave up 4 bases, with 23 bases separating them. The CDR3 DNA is TGTGCCAGCAGCCAGAGCGACCTGGACTGGCGAACCACCGGGGAGCTGTTTTTT. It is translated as CASSQSDLDWRTTGELFF.

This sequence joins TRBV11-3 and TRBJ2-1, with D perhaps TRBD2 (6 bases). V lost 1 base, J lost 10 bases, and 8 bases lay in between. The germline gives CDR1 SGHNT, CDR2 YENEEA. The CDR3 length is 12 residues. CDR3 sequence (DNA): TGTGCCAGCAGCTTAGGTGGGAGGGAGCAGTTCTTC. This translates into CASSLGGREQFF.

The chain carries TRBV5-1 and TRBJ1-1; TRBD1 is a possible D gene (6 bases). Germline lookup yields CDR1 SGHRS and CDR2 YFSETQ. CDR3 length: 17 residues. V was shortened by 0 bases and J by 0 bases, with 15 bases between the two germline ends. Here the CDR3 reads CASSLAKAGEMNTEAFF. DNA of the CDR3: TGCGCCAGCAGCTTGGCCAAGGCAGGGGAAATGAACACTGAAGCTTTCTTT. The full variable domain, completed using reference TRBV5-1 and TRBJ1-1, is KAGVTQTPRYLIKTRGQQVTLSCSPISGHRSVSWYQQTPGQGLQFLFEYFSETQRNKGNFPGRFSGRQFSNSRSEMNVSTLELGDSALYLCASSLAKAGEMNTEAFFGQGTRLTVV.

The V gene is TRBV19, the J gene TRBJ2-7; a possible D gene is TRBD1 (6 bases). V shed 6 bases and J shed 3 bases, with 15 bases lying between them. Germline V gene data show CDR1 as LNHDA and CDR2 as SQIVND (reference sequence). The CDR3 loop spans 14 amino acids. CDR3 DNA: TGTGCCAGTAGCTCTACGGACAGTCGCTACGAGCAGTACTTC. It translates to CASSSTDSRYEQYF.

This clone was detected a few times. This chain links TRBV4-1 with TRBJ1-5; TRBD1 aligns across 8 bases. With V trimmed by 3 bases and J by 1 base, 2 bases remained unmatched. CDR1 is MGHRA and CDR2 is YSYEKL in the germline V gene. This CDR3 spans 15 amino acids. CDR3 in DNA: TGCGCCAGCAGCCAGAGACAGGGGAGCAATCAGCCCCAGCATTTT. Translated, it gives CASSQRQGSNQPQHF.